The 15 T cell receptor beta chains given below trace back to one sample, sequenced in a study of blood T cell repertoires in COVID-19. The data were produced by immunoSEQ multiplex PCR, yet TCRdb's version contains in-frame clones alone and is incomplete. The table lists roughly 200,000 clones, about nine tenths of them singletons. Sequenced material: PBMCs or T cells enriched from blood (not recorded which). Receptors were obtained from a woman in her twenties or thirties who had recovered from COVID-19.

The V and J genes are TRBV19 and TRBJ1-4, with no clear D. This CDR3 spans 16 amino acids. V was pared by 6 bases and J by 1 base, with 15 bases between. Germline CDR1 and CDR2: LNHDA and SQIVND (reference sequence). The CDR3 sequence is CASRYRRGETNEKLFF. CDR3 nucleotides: TGTGCCAGTAGATACCGACGCGGGGAAACTAATGAAAAACTGTTTTTT.

CDR3 DNA sequence: TGTGCCTGGAGGGGGGGAGGCGTTGGCACTGAAGCTTTCTTT. Translation: CAWRGGGVGTEAFF. This sequence joins TRBV30 and TRBJ1-1; tentative D call: TRBD1 (5 bases). This CDR3 is built from 14 residues. V shed 3 bases and J shed 4 bases, with 15 bases lying between them. Looked up from germline, CDR1 is GTSNPN and CDR2 is SVGIG (reference sequence).

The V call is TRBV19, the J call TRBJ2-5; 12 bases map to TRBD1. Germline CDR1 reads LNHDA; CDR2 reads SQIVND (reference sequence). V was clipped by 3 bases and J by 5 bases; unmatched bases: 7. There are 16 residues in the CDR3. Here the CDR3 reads CASSIWGQGAFETQYF. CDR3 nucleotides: TGTGCCAGTAGTATCTGGGGACAGGGGGCATTTGAGACCCAGTACTTC. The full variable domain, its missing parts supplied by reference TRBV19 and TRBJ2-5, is DGGITQSPKYLFRKEGQNVTLSCEQNLNHDAMYWYRQDPGQGLRLIYYSQIVNDFQKGDIAEGYSVSREKKESFPLTVTSAQKNPTAFYLCASSIWGQGAFETQYFGPGTRLLVL.

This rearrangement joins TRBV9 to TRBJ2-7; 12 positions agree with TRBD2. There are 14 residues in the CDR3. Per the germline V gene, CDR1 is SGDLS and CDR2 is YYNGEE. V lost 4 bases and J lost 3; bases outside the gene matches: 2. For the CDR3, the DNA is TGTGCCAGCAGCTCGACTAGCGGGAGCTACGAGCAGTACTTC. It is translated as CASSSTSGSYEQYF.

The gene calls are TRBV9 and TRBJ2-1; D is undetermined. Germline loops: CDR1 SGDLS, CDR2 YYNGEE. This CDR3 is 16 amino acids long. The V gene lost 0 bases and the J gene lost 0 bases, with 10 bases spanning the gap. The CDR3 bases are TGTGCCAGCAGCGTAGAAGGCGGCAGCTCCTACAATGAGCAGTTCTTC. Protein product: CASSVEGGSSYNEQFF.

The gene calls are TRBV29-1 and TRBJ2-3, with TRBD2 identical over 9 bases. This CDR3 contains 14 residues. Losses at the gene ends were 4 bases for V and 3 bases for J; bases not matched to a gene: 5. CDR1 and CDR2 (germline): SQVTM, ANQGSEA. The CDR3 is CSVGFSGRTDTQYF. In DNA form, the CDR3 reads TGCAGCGTTGGCTTTAGCGGGAGAACAGATACGCAGTATTTT.

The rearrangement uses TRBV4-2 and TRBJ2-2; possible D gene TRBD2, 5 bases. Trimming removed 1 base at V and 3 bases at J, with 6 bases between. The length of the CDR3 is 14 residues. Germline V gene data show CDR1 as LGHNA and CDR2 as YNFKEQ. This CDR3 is CASSQVEDTGELFF. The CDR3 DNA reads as TGTGCCAGCAGCCAAGTGGAGGACACCGGGGAGCTGTTTTTT.

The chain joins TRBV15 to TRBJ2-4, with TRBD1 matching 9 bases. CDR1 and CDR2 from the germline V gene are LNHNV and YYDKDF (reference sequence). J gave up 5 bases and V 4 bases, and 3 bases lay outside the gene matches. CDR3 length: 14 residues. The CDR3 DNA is TGTGCCACCAGCATATGGACAGGGGAAAACATTCAGTACTTC. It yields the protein CATSIWTGENIQYF.

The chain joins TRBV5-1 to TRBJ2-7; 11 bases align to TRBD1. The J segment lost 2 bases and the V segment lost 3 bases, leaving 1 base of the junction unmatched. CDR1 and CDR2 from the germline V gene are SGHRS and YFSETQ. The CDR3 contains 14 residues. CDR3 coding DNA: TGCGCCAGCAGCTCGGACAGGGGGCCCTACGAGCAGTACTTC. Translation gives CASSSDRGPYEQYF.

CDR3 sequence (DNA): TGTGCCTGGAGTGTGAGGGGAGGGTGGAGAAACACCATATATTTT. Translation: CAWSVRGGWRNTIYF. The chain has TRBV30 and TRBJ1-3; TRBD1 might be the D (5 bases). The germline CDR1 and CDR2 sequences are GTSNPN and SVGIG (reference sequence). Trimming took off 0 bases at V and 5 bases at J, with 14 bases between the two ends. The CDR3 is 15 residues long.

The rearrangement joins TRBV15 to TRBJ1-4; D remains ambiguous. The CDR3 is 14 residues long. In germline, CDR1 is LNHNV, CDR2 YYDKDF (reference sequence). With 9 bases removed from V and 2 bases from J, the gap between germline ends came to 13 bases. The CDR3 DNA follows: TGTGCCACAGACCCAGGAACTACTAATGAAAAACTGTTTTTT. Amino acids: CATDPGTTNEKLFF.

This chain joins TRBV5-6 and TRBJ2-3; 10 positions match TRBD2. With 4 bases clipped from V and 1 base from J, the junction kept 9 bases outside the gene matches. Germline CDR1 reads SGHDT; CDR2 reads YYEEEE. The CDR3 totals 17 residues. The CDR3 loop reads CASSGPTSGSRTDTQYF. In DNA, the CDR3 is TGTGCCAGCAGCGGGCCGACTAGCGGGTCCCGCACAGATACGCAGTATTTT.

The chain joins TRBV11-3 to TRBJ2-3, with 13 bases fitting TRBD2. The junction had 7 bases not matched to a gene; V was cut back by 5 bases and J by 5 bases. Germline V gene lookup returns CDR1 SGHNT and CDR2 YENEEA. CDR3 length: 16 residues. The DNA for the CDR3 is TGTGCCAGCAGCCCAGGGACTAGCGGGGCGGGAGATACGCAGTATTTT. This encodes CASSPGTSGAGDTQYF.

As DNA, the CDR3 is TGTGCCAGCTCACCACCCAGCGGGAGATCCTACAATGAGCAGTTCTTC. This translates into CASSPPSGRSYNEQFF. The V gene is TRBV18, the J gene TRBJ2-1; 8 bases line up with TRBD2. With 0 bases clipped from V and 1 base from J, the junction kept 2 bases outside the gene matches. The CDR3 is 16 amino acids. Germline CDR1 reads KGHSH; CDR2 reads LQKENI.

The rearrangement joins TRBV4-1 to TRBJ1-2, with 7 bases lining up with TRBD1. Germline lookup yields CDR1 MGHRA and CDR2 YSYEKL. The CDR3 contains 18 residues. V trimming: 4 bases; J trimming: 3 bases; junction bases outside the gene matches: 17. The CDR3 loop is CASSPINRDRLSYYGYTF. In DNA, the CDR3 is TGCGCCAGCAGCCCGATTAACCGGGACAGATTATCTTACTATGGCTACACCTTC.